Only a few counts were recorded for the clone carrying this T cell receptor beta chain. Antigen specificity is unknown. Construction of TCR beta libraries was performed using quantitative 5'-RACE with molecular barcodes. TCRdb re-derived calls from the 5' RACE reads in MiXCR, one entry per CDR3 protein. The sample has approximately 400,000 distinct CDR3 sequences; roughly 27% are singletons. This CDR3 is built from 17 residues. Germline V gives CDR1 SGHRS, CDR2 YFSETQ. The V gene end was trimmed by 0 bases and the J gene end by 4 bases; junction bases not matched to a gene: 10. The record originates from a study of CD8 T cells in ankylosing spondylitis. Broader study findings: Blood of patients with ankylosing spondylitis appeared to be characterized by a TCR beta motif of eight highly homologous variants. Reports say disease-linked clones showed up significantly more in matched ankylosing spondylitis synovial fluid.

The source material was blood, either unsorted or a sorted T cell fraction (not recorded which). This TCR was recovered from a male donor with ankylosing spondylitis. The gene calls are TRBV5-1 and TRBJ2-1; 7 positions agree with TRBD1. The CDR3 DNA reads as TGCGCCAGCAGCTTGGGCGTAGGGGACAGAACTTACAATGAGCAGTTCTTC. Translated, it gives CASSLGVGDRTYNEQFF.